The 15 T cell receptor beta chains reported below all come from one sample, sequenced in a study of CD8+ T cells in alopecia areata. RNA extraction and reverse transcription yielded cDNA as sequencing template. Produced via immunoSEQ multiplex PCR; TCRdb's table is partial and in-frame only. Of around 190,000 clones in the sample, about 56% were seen once. Sequenced input: CD8+ T cells sorted from blood. Receptors were obtained from a human donor in good health.

The chain is built from TRBV9 and TRBJ2-1; 9 nucleotides line up with TRBD1. Germline values: CDR1 SGDLS, CDR2 YYNGEE. CDR3 length equals 16 residues. Trimming cost V 0 bases and J 5 bases; bases outside gene matches: 6. In DNA form, the CDR3 reads TGTGCCAGCAGCGTAGTCCGGGACAGGGTGGACAATGAGCAGTTCTTC. Amino acids: CASSVVRDRVDNEQFF.

V gene TRBV7-9 combines with J gene TRBJ2-7; 7 positions agree with TRBD1. The ends lost 5 bases at V and 3 bases at J; junction bases unmatched: 4. CDR3 length equals 13 residues. Germline V lookup: CDR1 SEHNR, CDR2 FQNEAQ (reference sequence). For the CDR3, the DNA is TGTGCCAGCAGCGCGCCAGGGGGCTACGAGCAGTACTTC. Amino acid sequence: CASSAPGGYEQYF. The full variable domain, with the rest looked up from reference TRBV7-9 and TRBJ2-7, is DTGVSQNPRHKITKRGQNVTFRCDPISEHNRLYWYRQTLGQGPEFLTYFQNEAQLEKSRLLSDRFSAERPKGSFSTLEIQRTEQGDSAMYLCASSAPGGYEQYFGPGTRLTVT.

The chain uses TRBV27 and TRBJ2-7; weak D call: TRBD1 (6 bases). This CDR3 region has 14 residues. Germline V CDR1 and CDR2: MNHEY, SMNVEV (reference sequence). Trimming cost V 5 bases and J 4 bases, with 15 bases left between them. CDR3 nucleotide sequence: TGTGCCAGCAGTCCCTCCAGGGGCGCGTACGAGCAGTACTTC. The encoded protein is CASSPSRGAYEQYF.

A single count supports this clone. The V gene is TRBV6-5, the J gene TRBJ1-2; 11 nucleotides align to TRBD1. The CDR3 has 14 amino acids. Losses at the gene ends were 2 bases for V and 8 bases for J; bases not matched to a gene: 4. Per germline, CDR1 MNHEY and CDR2 SVGAGI. The CDR3 sequence is CASSYGTGGRGYTF. The CDR3 DNA is TGTGCCAGCAGTTACGGGACAGGGGGAAGAGGCTACACCTTC.

This clone came up a few times. CDR3 nucleotides: TGCAGCGTAGAACAGGGGAGCTACGAGCAGTACTTC. It yields the protein CSVEQGSYEQYF. The genes are TRBV29-1 and TRBJ2-7; 7 bases are shared with TRBD1. There are 12 residues in the CDR3. Germline V gene data show CDR1 as SQVTM and CDR2 as ANQGSEA. With V trimmed by 6 bases and J by 3 bases, 5 bases remained unmatched.

The chain couples TRBV30 to TRBJ2-7; D might be TRBD1 or TRBD2, each matching 5 bases. This CDR3 comprises 12 residues. V was cut by 2 bases and J by 4 bases, with 9 bases left in between. Per the germline V gene, CDR1 is GTSNPN and CDR2 is SVGIG (reference sequence). The CDR3 DNA reads TGTGCCTGGAGTCAGGGAGTGTACGAGCAGTACTTC. It codes for CAWSQGVYEQYF.

The CDR3 sequence: CSVDRADTDTQYF. CDR3 nucleotide sequence: TGCAGCGTTGATCGGGCTGACACAGATACGCAGTATTTT. The V and J genes are TRBV29-1 and TRBJ2-3; D is ambiguous. The germline CDR1 and CDR2 sequences are SQVTM and ANQGSEA. V was clipped by 3 bases and J by 2 bases, with 9 bases between them. The CDR3 contains 13 residues.

Only a few counts were recorded for this clone. The chain joins TRBV5-1 to TRBJ1-2; D is undetermined. CDR3 length: 13 amino acids. CDR1 SGHRS and CDR2 YFSETQ come from the germline V gene. V gave up 4 bases and J gave up 8 bases, with 15 bases separating them. CDR3 bases: TGCGCCAGCAGCCCCGAATTCCGCTGGGGCTACACCTTC. Translating it yields CASSPEFRWGYTF.

To note about this clone: Other DNA sequences within the sample encode an identical CDR3. The gene calls are TRBV7-9 and TRBJ1-1; 9 nucleotides align to TRBD1. This CDR3 spans 14 amino acids. V lost 4 bases and J lost 3; bases outside the gene matches: 3. The V gene's germline CDR1 is SEHNR and CDR2 FQNEAQ (reference sequence). The CDR3 here is CASSSRQGDTEAFF. Here the CDR3 DNA reads TGTGCCAGCAGCTCAAGACAGGGGGACACTGAAGCTTTCTTT.

This clone showed up just a few times. V and J are TRBV2 and TRBJ2-6; D is unresolved. Deletions cut 8 bases from V and 0 bases from J, with 5 bases between. Per the germline V gene, CDR1 is SNHLY and CDR2 is FYNNEI. This CDR3 is 13 amino acids long. In DNA form, the CDR3 reads TGTGCCAGCGTTGGCTCTGGGGCCAACGTCCTGACTTTC. As protein: CASVGSGANVLTF.

This clone was seen only a few times. The chain couples TRBV9 to TRBJ2-7; TRBD1 matches 7 bases. Germline V lookup: CDR1 SGDLS, CDR2 YYNGEE. The CDR3 consists of 15 residues. After removal of 3 bases from V and 6 bases from J, the junction contained 12 bases not matched to a gene. For the CDR3, the DNA is TGTGCCAGCAGCGAAGAGGGGGCGACAGGCGCCGAGCAGTACTTC. It translates to CASSEEGATGAEQYF. Variable domain in full (rest from reference TRBV9 and TRBJ2-7): DSGVTQTPKHLITATGQRVTLRCSPRSGDLSVYWYQQSLDQGLQFLIQYYNGEERAKGNILERFSAQQFPDLHSELNLSSLELGDSALYFCASSEEGATGAEQYFGPGTRLTVT.

This clone appeared a few times. This chain links TRBV15 with TRBJ1-2, with D hard to call. With 0 bases removed from V and 5 bases from J, the gap between germline ends came to 16 bases. Germline V CDR1 and CDR2: LNHNV, YYDKDF (reference sequence). The CDR3 is 16 residues long. The CDR3 DNA reads as TGTGCCACCAGCAGAGACTCGTCGGTTGGGGTTTATGGCTACACCTTC. Protein sequence: CATSRDSSVGVYGYTF.

The J gene is TRBJ1-1, the V gene TRBV19; unclear D gene. The CDR3 is made up of 15 amino acids. The germline V gene encodes CDR1 LNHDA and CDR2 SQIVND (reference sequence). The V gene lost 0 bases and the J gene lost 9 bases, with 17 bases spanning the gap. CDR3 sequence reads: CASSIDLSGDQKAFF. Here the CDR3 DNA reads TGTGCCAGTAGTATAGATCTATCCGGGGATCAGAAAGCTTTCTTT.

V usage is TRBV7-9 and J usage is TRBJ1-1, with TRBD1 identical over 11 bases. Germline V gene lookup returns CDR1 SEHNR and CDR2 FQNEAQ (reference sequence). This CDR3 comprises 13 residues. The V gene end was trimmed by 5 bases and the J gene end by 6 bases; junction bases not matched to a gene: 2. For the CDR3, the DNA is TGTGCCAGCAGCGCGGGACAGGGGGCTGAAGCTTTCTTT. Amino acid sequence: CASSAGQGAEAFF. Combining the CDR3 with reference TRBV7-9 and TRBJ1-1 gives the whole variable domain DTGVSQNPRHKITKRGQNVTFRCDPISEHNRLYWYRQTLGQGPEFLTYFQNEAQLEKSRLLSDRFSAERPKGSFSTLEIQRTEQGDSAMYLCASSAGQGAEAFFGQGTRLTVV.

V usage is TRBV9 and J usage is TRBJ1-2, with TRBD1 as a possible D gene (6 bases). V was trimmed by 4 bases and J by 8 bases, leaving 18 bases between them. The CDR3 has 14 residues. CDR1 and CDR2 from the germline V gene are SGDLS and YYNGEE. The CDR3 spells CASSPRTAHLGYTF. For the CDR3, the DNA is TGTGCCAGCAGCCCCCGGACAGCGCATCTGGGCTACACCTTC. The variable domain in full, with the rest retrieved from reference TRBV9 and TRBJ1-2, is DSGVTQTPKHLITATGQRVTLRCSPRSGDLSVYWYQQSLDQGLQFLIQYYNGEERAKGNILERFSAQQFPDLHSELNLSSLELGDSALYFCASSPRTAHLGYTFGSGTRLTVV.